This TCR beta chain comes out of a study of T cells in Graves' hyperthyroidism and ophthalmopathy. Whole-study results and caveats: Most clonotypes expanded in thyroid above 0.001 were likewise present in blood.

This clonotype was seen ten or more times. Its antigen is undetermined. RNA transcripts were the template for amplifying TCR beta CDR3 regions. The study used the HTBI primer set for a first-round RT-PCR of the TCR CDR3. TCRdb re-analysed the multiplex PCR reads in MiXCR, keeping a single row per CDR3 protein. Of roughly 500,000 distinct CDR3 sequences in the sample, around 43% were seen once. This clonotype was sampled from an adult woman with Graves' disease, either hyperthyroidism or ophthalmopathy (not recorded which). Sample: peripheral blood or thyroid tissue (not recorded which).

The CDR3 region has the DNA TGTGCCAGCAGCTACATTGGGGAAACCGGGGAGCTGTTTTTT. This sequence encodes CASSYIGETGELFF. The chain has TRBV7-9 and TRBJ2-2, with D hard to call. CDR1 is SEHNR and CDR2 is FQNEAQ in the germline V gene (reference sequence). The CDR3 spans 14 residues. The V end was cut by 4 bases, the J end by 5 bases, with 11 bases between.